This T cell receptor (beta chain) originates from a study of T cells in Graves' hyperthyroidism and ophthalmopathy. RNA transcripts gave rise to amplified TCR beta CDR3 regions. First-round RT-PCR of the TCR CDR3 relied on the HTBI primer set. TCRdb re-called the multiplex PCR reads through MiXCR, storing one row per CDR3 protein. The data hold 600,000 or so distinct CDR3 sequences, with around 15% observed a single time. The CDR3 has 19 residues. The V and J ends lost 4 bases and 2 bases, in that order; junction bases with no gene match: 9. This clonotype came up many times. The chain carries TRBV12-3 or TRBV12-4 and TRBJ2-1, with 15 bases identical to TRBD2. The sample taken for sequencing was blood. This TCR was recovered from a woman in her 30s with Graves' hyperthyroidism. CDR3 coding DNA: TGTGCCAGCAGTTCGAGTGGACTAGCGGGAGGGAGCGCCTACAATGAGCAGTTCTTC. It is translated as CASSSSGLAGGSAYNEQFF.